This T cell receptor (beta chain) stems from a study of blood T cell repertoires in COVID-19 (dated by TCRdb to 2020 to 2022). Regarding the complete study: The collaborator samples originated in the United States, Italy and Spain and spanned the acute and convalescent phases of COVID-19. The prospective study material was composed of cDNA or gDNA derived from T cells, B-cell-depleted T cells, or PBMCs. The dataset comprised deeply sampled blood TCRbeta repertoires from subjects exposed to, actively infected with, or recovered from COVID-19. A freely available public database, intended as a resource for researchers studying the immune response to SARS-CoV-2, is where the repertoires were released. Samples were obtained from the ongoing ImmuneRACE study (first 160 participants) and from 1,254 subjects provided by 6 global collaborators. Nearly every sample came with metadata listing a de-identified subject ID, COVID-19 status, age in years and sex. Where HLA class I and class II types were available, the types were taken from metadata supplied by the sample provider, not from assay-based typing.

CDR1 KGHSH and CDR2 LQKENI are derived from the germline V gene. The CDR3 spans 18 residues, from the cysteine through the phenylalanine. The sequence is cut down to CDR3 DNA, 54 bases in frame from base 1. The junction shows trimming of 2 bases on V and 4 bases on J, and the gene matches do not reach 16 bases of it. The collaborating institutions used their own protocols to collect whole blood in K2EDTA tubes. Collaborator samples were shipped for TCRbeta analysis as frozen whole blood, isolated PBMCs, or DNA extracted from either sample type. General findings and caveats noted by the study authors: Clinical and demographic metadata were provided uncurated, with the amount varying by source and participant.

TCRbeta CDR3 regions were amplified from genomic DNA using the immunoSEQ Assay, a bias-controlled multiplex PCR. As for the authors' bioinformatics: The number of nucleated cells in each sample was estimated from the amplification of reference gene primers within the assay. To quantify the absolute abundance of each unique TCRbeta CDR3 rearrangement, sequence reads were collapsed and filtered. For each sample, productive Simpson clonality was calculated as the square root of Simpson's diversity index across productive rearrangements. The table was pulled from immuneACCESS by TCRdb, which kept in-frame rearrangements only. Such tables lose some clones; where checked, under half of the loss comes from unresolved V genes, and the rest has no known cause. For V, J and clone size, that table is used; D and trimming come from the DNA. Within this sample are around 79,000 clones, with 65% to 90% of them counted one time only. The ten largest clonotypes hold 5.5% to 7.5% of the sample.

About this clone itself: Its recognized antigen is unknown. No qualities accompany the bases; no much larger clone lies one base away.

The sample comprised peripheral blood. The source is a woman aged 55-69 years with acute or convalescent COVID-19. This chain joins TRBV18 to TRBJ2-5; the central 7 bases match TRBD2. The DNA is TGTGCCAGCTCACCATTTACGGCTAGCGGTCCAGTGGGAGAGACCCAGTACTTC. It translates to CASSPFTASGPVGETQYF.